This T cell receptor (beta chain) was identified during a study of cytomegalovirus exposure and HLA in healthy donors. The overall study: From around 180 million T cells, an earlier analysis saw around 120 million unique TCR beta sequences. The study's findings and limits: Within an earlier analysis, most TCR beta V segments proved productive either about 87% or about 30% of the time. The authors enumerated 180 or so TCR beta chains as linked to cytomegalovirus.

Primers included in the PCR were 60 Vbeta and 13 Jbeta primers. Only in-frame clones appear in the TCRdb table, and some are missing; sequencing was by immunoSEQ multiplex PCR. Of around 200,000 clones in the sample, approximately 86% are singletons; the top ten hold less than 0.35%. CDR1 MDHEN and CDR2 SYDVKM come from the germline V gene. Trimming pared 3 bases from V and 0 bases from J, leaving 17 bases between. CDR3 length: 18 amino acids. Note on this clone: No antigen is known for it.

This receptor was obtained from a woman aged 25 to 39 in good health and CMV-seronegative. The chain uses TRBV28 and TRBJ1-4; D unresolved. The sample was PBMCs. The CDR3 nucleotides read TGTGCCAGCAGTTTGGCGTCCGCGGCAGCTGCAACTAATGAAAAACTGTTTTTT. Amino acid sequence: CASSLASAAAATNEKLFF.